This TCR beta chain was profiled in a study of T cells in Graves' hyperthyroidism and ophthalmopathy. Stable disease denoted Graves' hyperthyroidism without ophthalmopathy progression within 18 months. Hyperthyroidism had been newly diagnosed in patients aged 18 to 65, and its duration was under 2 months. Pregnant or lactating patients were excluded, as were those with uncontrolled infection or other autoimmune disease. In this sample, this clonotype turned up many times. Antigen: not known. It was RNA transcripts that yielded the amplified TCR beta CDR3 regions. The HTBI set primed first-round TCR CDR3 RT-PCR. TCRdb independently ran MiXCR on the multiplex PCR reads; one entry per CDR3 protein. The data hold some 510,000 distinct CDR3 sequences, with roughly 20% observed a single time. Regarding the study as a whole: Most thyroid clonotypes expanded above 0.001 were also detected in blood.

Sequenced sample: blood. The TCR sequence derives from a man between 18 and 29 years old with Graves' hyperthyroidism.

CDR3 in amino acids: CSARDRRTNTEAFF. CDR3 nucleotides: TGCAGTGCTAGAGACCGGAGAACGAACACTGAAGCTTTCTTT. J is TRBJ1-1 and V is TRBV20-1; D unresolved. The CDR3 is made up of 14 amino acids. Germline-derived CDR1 and CDR2 are DFQATT and SNEGSKA (reference sequence). Trimming cost V 0 bases and J 1 base, with 9 bases left between them.